This section outlines one TCR beta chain sequence together with its context. Its target antigen remains unknown. Nothing much larger sits one base from this clone, and base qualities are not available. The data originate from a study of blood T cell repertoires in COVID-19 (dated by TCRdb to 2018 to 2021). About the full investigation: Samples covering the acute and convalescent phases of COVID-19 were provided by collaborators in the United States, Italy and Spain. The material from the prospective study consisted of cDNA or gDNA derived from T cells, B-cell-depleted T cells, or PBMCs. Where available, HLA class I and class II types were taken from metadata supplied by the sample provider and were not determined by assay-based typing. The samples were drawn from the first 160 participants of the ongoing ImmuneRACE study and from 950 to 1,500 subjects provided by 6 global collaborators. Sample metadata almost always included a de-identified subject ID, COVID-19 status, age in years and sex. Subjects who had been exposed to COVID-19, were actively infected with it, or had recovered from it provided the deeply sampled blood TCRbeta repertoires that made up the dataset. The repertoires were released in a freely available public database meant as a resource for research on the immune response to SARS-CoV-2.

Collaborating institutions collected whole blood in K2EDTA tubes following their own protocols. For TCRbeta analysis, collaborators shipped samples in one of three forms: frozen whole blood, isolated PBMCs, or DNA extracted from either of those sample types. The paper as a whole reports these results and caveats: How much clinical and demographic metadata was included differed by source and by participant, and the metadata was provided uncurated.

The immunoSEQ Assay, a bias-controlled multiplex PCR, was used to amplify TCRbeta CDR3 regions from genomic DNA. Under the source paper's analysis protocol: Within the assay, amplification of reference gene primers was used to estimate how many nucleated cells each sample contained. To quantify the absolute abundance of each unique TCRbeta CDR3 rearrangement, sequence reads were collapsed and filtered. Productive Simpson clonality was computed per sample as the square root of Simpson's diversity index over productive rearrangements. Not all clones reach the TCRdb copy of this immuneACCESS table, which keeps in-frame sequences only. Checked studies attribute under half of the gap to unresolved V genes and leave the rest unexplained. V and J calls and clone size follow that table, whereas D and trimming were derived from the DNA. The sample has under 170,000 clones on record, 65% to 90% of them singletons. The leading ten clones occupy about 3.5% of the sample.

From V the trimming removes 5 bases and from J it removes 7 bases, while the gene matches leave 16 bases of the junction unaccounted for. The CDR3, cysteine through phenylalanine, is 18 amino acids long. Just the 54-base CDR3 DNA is kept, in frame starting at base 1. Looking up the germline V gene (reference sequence) yields CDR1 MNHEY and CDR2 SMNVEV. Input material: peripheral blood. The receptor's source is a man aged 65 to 79 with acute or convalescent COVID-19. The chain joins TRBV27 to TRBJ2-1, with 11 central nucleotides matching TRBD2. The nucleotides read TGTGCCAGCAGTCTACCCATTCCCGGGACTAGCGGTCTAAATGAGCAGTTCTTC. Translated, it gives CASSLPIPGTSGLNEQFF.